This TCR beta chain was sequenced for a study of human T cells and chemical hapten exposure. The CDR3 has 15 amino acids. The V gene's germline CDR1 is SGHTA and CDR2 FQGNSA. Between the trimmed V and J ends, which lost 0 bases and 8 bases, there was a span of 16 bases. This clonotype was observed a handful of times. Stated time point: patch test 3, about 24 weeks after DPC sensitization. Treatment: therapeutic diphenylcyclopropenone sensitization with weekly scalp DPC. Each CDR3 protein is one row after TCRdb ran MiXCR on the RACE reads. The table lists tens of thousands of distinct CDR3 sequences, approximately 13% of them singletons.

Specimen: whole blood, collected in connection with sensitization to the hapten diphenylcyclopropenone (DPC). The TCR sequence derives from a woman aged 50 to 65 with alopecia areata. Some clones in this sample may be carry-over from other donors' samples. The chain uses TRBV7-2 and TRBJ1-2, with D tentatively TRBD1 (5 bases). The CDR3 here is CASSLAATAEGGYTF. The CDR3 nucleotides read TGTGCCAGCAGCTTAGCCGCGACAGCGGAAGGCGGCTACACCTTC. Variable domain in full (rest from reference TRBV7-2 and TRBJ1-2): GAGVSQSPSNKVTEKGKDVELRCDPISGHTALYWYRQSLGQGLEFLIYFQGNSAPDKSGLPSDRFSAERTGGSVSTLTIQRTQQEDSAVYLCASSLAATAEGGYTFGSGTRLTVV.